Below, one T cell receptor beta chain is given with its context. The data stem from a study of blood T cell repertoires in COVID-19. Profiling relied on immunoSEQ multiplex PCR, and the TCRdb table lists in-frame clones only, not all of them. The sample includes 150,000 to 200,000 clones, about 88% of them seen just once. The material sequenced was peripheral blood. The TCR was taken from a man between 35 and 55 years old with active or convalescent COVID-19.

The CDR3 region is CASGPSVHTEAFF. The CDR3 bases are TGTGCTAGTGGTCCCTCAGTCCACACTGAAGCTTTCTTT. The chain is built from TRBV12-5 and TRBJ1-1, with unresolved D. The CDR3 has 13 residues. Trimming took off 5 bases at V and 3 bases at J, with 10 bases between the two ends. The germline gives CDR1 LGHNT, CDR2 FRNRAP.